Listed here are 30 T cell receptor beta chains from one sample, sequenced in a study of blood T cell repertoires in COVID-19. Produced via immunoSEQ multiplex PCR; TCRdb's table is partial and in-frame only. This repertoire shows roughly 310,000 clones, around nine tenths found once; its top ten account for 9.5%. Sequencing used PBMCs or T cells enriched from blood (not recorded which). Every receptor here comes from a woman in her thirties or forties who had recovered from COVID-19.

The rearrangement uses TRBV7-9 and TRBJ1-6, with D possibly TRBD1 on 5 matching bases. The CDR3 sequence is 15 residues long. Germline CDR1 SEHNR, CDR2 FQNEAQ (reference sequence). V lost 5 bases and J 6 bases, leaving 14 bases between the germline ends. CDR3 DNA sequence: TGTGCCAGCAGCCCGGTAGGGGTCGGTAATTCACCCCTCCACTTT. Translated, it gives CASSPVGVGNSPLHF.

J is TRBJ1-1 and V is TRBV7-2; D is possibly TRBD1 (5 bases). Germline CDR1 and CDR2: SGHTA and FQGNSA. V gave up 3 bases and J gave up 2 bases, with 10 bases separating them. The CDR3 covers 14 residues. CDR3 in amino acids: CASSFSGKNTEAFF. In DNA form, the CDR3 reads TGTGCCAGCAGCTTTTCAGGGAAAAACACTGAAGCTTTCTTT.

This sequence joins TRBV2 and TRBJ2-1; 10 bases fit TRBD2. Germline values: CDR1 SNHLY, CDR2 FYNNEI. The CDR3 has 12 residues. With V trimmed by 6 bases and J by 12 bases, 5 bases remained unmatched. CDR3 DNA sequence: TGTGCCAGCAGAGCTAGCGGGGGATGGCAGTTCTTC. Translated, it gives CASRASGGWQFF.

This chain uses TRBV19 with TRBJ2-7, with TRBD2 matching 12 bases. Germline CDR1 reads LNHDA; CDR2 reads SQIVND (reference sequence). The V and J ends lost 6 bases and 2 bases, in that order; junction bases with no gene match: 5. This CDR3 comprises 15 residues. In nucleotides, the CDR3 is TGTGCCAGTAGATGGACTAGCGGGGACCCCTACGAGCAGTACTTC. Protein: CASRWTSGDPYEQYF.

This clone was counted a few times. Other DNA sequences from this sample encode an identical CDR3 as well. The chain has TRBV4-1 and TRBJ1-2; D is ambiguous. The CDR3 sequence is 14 residues long. Germline V CDR1 and CDR2: MGHRA, YSYEKL. V lost 0 bases, J lost 2 bases, and 7 bases lay in between. This chain's CDR3 is CASSQDRGNYGYTF. The DNA of the CDR3 is TGCGCCAGCAGCCAAGATCGAGGGAACTATGGCTACACCTTC.

The V call is TRBV19, the J call TRBJ2-3, with D maybe TRBD1 (5 bases). Trimming pared 1 base from V and 5 bases from J, leaving 13 bases between. CDR1 and CDR2 from the germline V gene are LNHDA and SQIVND (reference sequence). This CDR3 region has 15 residues. The CDR3, as DNA: TGTGCCAGTAGTATAGGGGGCAGGGTTCTAGATACGCAGTATTTT. Its translation is CASSIGGRVLDTQYF. The complete variable domain, with remaining parts taken from reference TRBV19 and TRBJ2-3, reads DGGITQSPKYLFRKEGQNVTLSCEQNLNHDAMYWYRQDPGQGLRLIYYSQIVNDFQKGDIAEGYSVSREKKESFPLTVTSAQKNPTAFYLCASSIGGRVLDTQYFGPGTRLTVL.

J is TRBJ1-4 and V is TRBV15; tentative D call: TRBD1 (5 bases). Germline CDR1 LNHNV, CDR2 YYDKDF (reference sequence). The V gene lost 3 bases and the J gene lost 0 bases, with 14 bases spanning the gap. The CDR3 runs 17 residues. The CDR3 sequence: CATSSPGHPATNEKLFF. CDR3 DNA sequence: TGTGCCACCAGCAGCCCCGGACACCCGGCAACTAATGAAAAACTGTTTTTT.

The V call is TRBV25-1, the J call TRBJ1-2; no definite D call. CDR1 is MGHDK and CDR2 is SYGVNS in the germline V gene. Trimming cost V 5 bases and J 2 bases, with 18 bases left between them. CDR3 length equals 16 residues. CDR3: CASSIREGANNYGYTF. Here the CDR3 DNA reads TGTGCCAGCAGTATTCGCGAGGGAGCGAACAACTATGGCTACACCTTC.

The rearrangement joins TRBV2 to TRBJ2-5; D unclear. Germline CDR1 and CDR2: SNHLY and FYNNEI. V lost 4 bases and J lost 2, with 8 bases in between. The CDR3 has 13 amino acids. Here the CDR3 reads CASSVVRQETQYF. The CDR3 nucleotides are TGTGCCAGCAGTGTAGTCAGGCAAGAGACCCAGTACTTC.

J is TRBJ2-1 and V is TRBV3-1 (or the pseudogene TRBV3-2); 15 nucleotides agree with TRBD2. The length of the CDR3 is 16 residues. Germline assignment: CDR1 LGHDT and CDR2 YNNKEL (reference sequence). J gave up 10 bases and V 2 bases, and 6 bases lay outside the gene matches. CDR3 bases: TGTGCCAGCAGCCAACTCGGACTAGCGGGAGGGGAAGAGCAGTTCTTC. This codes for CASSQLGLAGGEEQFF.

The rearrangement links TRBV5-1 to TRBJ1-5; D is perhaps TRBD1 (5 bases). Trimming took off 4 bases at V and 2 bases at J, with 13 bases between the two ends. This CDR3 contains 15 residues. Germline CDR1 is SGHRS and CDR2 is YFSETQ. The CDR3 region has the DNA TGCGCCAGCAGCGTTGGGCAGGGTGGCAATCAGCCCCAGCATTTT. Translating it yields CASSVGQGGNQPQHF.

This clone was seen just once. The chain employs TRBV28 and TRBJ1-5; D possibly corresponds to TRBD1 (6 bases). The CDR3 has 16 amino acids. V lost 7 bases, J lost 1 base, and 17 bases lay in between. Per germline, CDR1 MDHEN and CDR2 SYDVKM. The CDR3 protein is CASTTDWGRSNQPQHF. The CDR3 coding sequence is TGTGCCAGCACCACTGATTGGGGGCGAAGCAATCAGCCCCAGCATTTT. Variable domain in full (rest from reference TRBV28 and TRBJ1-5): DVKVTQSSRYLVKRTGEKVFLECVQDMDHENMFWYRQDPGLGLRLIYFSYDVKMKEKGDIPEGYSVSREKKERFSLILESASTNQTSMYLCASTTDWGRSNQPQHFGDGTRLSIL.

About this clone itself: This may stem from a read error, because a much larger clone lies one nucleotide away. The J gene is TRBJ2-3, the V gene TRBV7-6; D remains ambiguous. Trimming stripped 3 bases from V and 5 bases from J, with 3 bases between. The CDR3 is 11 amino acids. CDR1 is SGHVS, CDR2 FNYEAQ, per germline. CDR3 region: CASSFGDTQYF. In DNA, the CDR3 is TGTGCCAGCAGCTTCGGAGATACGCAGTATTTT.

The gene calls are TRBV2 and TRBJ1-4; D may be TRBD1 (5 bases). The CDR3 totals 16 residues. Between the trimmed V and J ends, which lost 5 bases and 8 bases, there was a span of 21 bases. Germline loops: CDR1 SNHLY, CDR2 FYNNEI. The CDR3 DNA sequence: TGTGCCAGCAGTTTGGACTTTCTGGGGGGGGAGGAAAAACTGTTTTTT. Translated: CASSLDFLGGEEKLFF.

The rearrangement joins TRBV5-1 to TRBJ1-5; D gene ambiguous. Trimming stripped 3 bases from V and 4 bases from J, with 11 bases between. Germline loops: CDR1 SGHRS, CDR2 YFSETQ. CDR3 size: 14 residues. DNA of the CDR3: TGCGCCAGCAGCTCGGAGGGAGGGAATCAGCCCCAGCATTTT. Translating it yields CASSSEGGNQPQHF.

The chain links TRBV23-1 to TRBJ1-3; 8 nucleotides line up with TRBD1. TRBV23-1 is known as an ORF, though its function is uncertain. V shed 1 base and J 4 bases; nucleotides not matched to a gene: 15. The length of the CDR3 is 19 residues. CDR3 coding DNA: TGCGCCAGCAGTCAATGGATCAGGGGGCTACTCTTAGACGGAAACACCATATATTTT. It translates to CASSQWIRGLLLDGNTIYF.

This rearrangement joins TRBV9 to TRBJ2-1; D perhaps matches TRBD1 (7 bases). V was clipped by 2 bases and J by 3 bases, with 12 bases between them. The germline CDR1 and CDR2 sequences are SGDLS and YYNGEE. The CDR3 sequence is 15 residues long. The DNA of the CDR3 is TGTGCCAGCAGCGTGTATCAGGGGGGCTACAATGAGCAGTTCTTC. Translated, it gives CASSVYQGGYNEQFF.

This clone was recorded once. The chain recombines TRBV19 with TRBJ2-3; D is uncertain. This CDR3 spans 13 amino acids. Germline-derived CDR1 and CDR2 are LNHDA and SQIVND (reference sequence). V gave up 7 bases and J gave up 0 bases, with 8 bases separating them. The CDR3 sequence: CASNIGSTDTQYF. CDR3 DNA: TGTGCCAGTAATATCGGTAGCACAGATACGCAGTATTTT. Supplemented by reference TRBV19 and TRBJ2-3, the full variable domain reads DGGITQSPKYLFRKEGQNVTLSCEQNLNHDAMYWYRQDPGQGLRLIYYSQIVNDFQKGDIAEGYSVSREKKESFPLTVTSAQKNPTAFYLCASNIGSTDTQYFGPGTRLTVL.

The chain recombines TRBV29-1 with TRBJ1-5; the D gene is possibly TRBD1 (6 bases). The germline V and J ends were trimmed by 4 bases and 0 bases, with 13 bases remaining between them. The length of the CDR3 is 15 residues. Germline-derived CDR1 and CDR2 are SQVTM and ANQGSEA. Written as DNA, the CDR3 is TGCAGCGTTGCCTGGGGGGGCCTTAGCAATCAGCCCCAGCATTTT. This gives the protein CSVAWGGLSNQPQHF.

This chain uses TRBV5-1 with TRBJ2-2, with 9 bases aligning to TRBD1. The CDR3 loop spans 15 amino acids. V trimming: 5 bases; J trimming: 3 bases; junction bases outside the gene matches: 5. The germline V gene has CDR1 SGHRS and CDR2 YFSETQ. The CDR3 loop reads CASSLTGGDTGELFF. The DNA for the CDR3 is TGCGCCAGCAGTCTGACAGGGGGTGACACCGGGGAGCTGTTTTTT.

This clone was picked up a small number of times. The DNA of the CDR3 is TGTGCCAGCAGCTTAGTAGGGGGCGATGGCTACACCTTC. Encoded protein: CASSLVGGDGYTF. The V call is TRBV7-2, the J call TRBJ1-2; 7 bases line up with TRBD1. Germline V gene data show CDR1 as SGHTA and CDR2 as FQGNSA. The V segment lost 1 base and the J segment 6 bases; nucleotides outside the gene matches: 2. The CDR3 totals 13 residues.

J is TRBJ2-5 and V is TRBV19, with 7 bases matching TRBD1. Trimming took 5 bases from V and 5 from J; bases not matched to a gene: 11. The germline CDR1 and CDR2 sequences are LNHDA and SQIVND (reference sequence). This CDR3 region has 15 residues. CDR3 region: CASSQQGTLGETQYF. The CDR3 bases are TGTGCCAGTAGTCAACAGGGGACGTTGGGGGAGACCCAGTACTTC.

The chain links TRBV7-9 to TRBJ2-1, with 7 bases lining up with TRBD2. The trim removed 2 bases at V and 0 bases at J, leaving 1 base unmatched. Per the germline V gene, CDR1 is SEHNR and CDR2 is FQNEAQ (reference sequence). This CDR3 has 15 amino acids. The DNA of the CDR3 is TGTGCCAGCAGCTTAAGCGGGACCTCCTACAATGAGCAGTTCTTC. It is translated as CASSLSGTSYNEQFF.

V gene TRBV18 combines with J gene TRBJ2-7; no clear D. The CDR3 extends over 14 amino acids. CDR1 is KGHSH, CDR2 LQKENI, per germline. The V gene lost 1 base and the J gene lost 2 bases, with 9 bases spanning the gap. CDR3 sequence reads: CASSPLDGAYEQYF. The DNA for the CDR3 is TGTGCCAGCTCACCACTAGACGGAGCCTACGAGCAGTACTTC.

This chain connects TRBV5-6 to TRBJ2-7; TRBD1 matches 7 bases. The CDR3 contains 16 residues. CDR1 SGHDT and CDR2 YYEEEE come from the germline V gene. Trimming took 4 bases from V and 8 from J; bases not matched to a gene: 18. As DNA, the CDR3 is TGTGCCAGCAGCCCGACAGGGATAACCAAGAGATACAAGCAGTACTTC. This gives the protein CASSPTGITKRYKQYF.

This clone was seen only once. The chain carries TRBV21-1 and TRBJ2-7; the table names TRBD2, a call not compared with the DNA. TRBV21-1 constitutes a pseudogene. This CDR3 is 15 amino acids long. DNA of the CDR3: TGTGCCAGCAGCTCTAGGACTAGCGGGACCTACGAGCAGTACTTC. This translates into CASSSRTSGTYEQYF.

This clone was detected once. The chain couples TRBV19 to TRBJ1-2; TRBD1 might be the D (6 bases). V lost 6 bases to trimming and J lost 4 bases, with 15 bases between them. The length of the CDR3 is 14 residues. The germline V gene encodes CDR1 LNHDA and CDR2 SQIVND (reference sequence). CDR3 residues: CASSPVRGGYGYTF. CDR3 coding DNA: TGTGCCAGTAGCCCGGTTAGGGGGGGCTATGGCTACACCTTC.

The V gene is TRBV29-1, the J gene TRBJ2-1; D might be TRBD1 (5 bases). Germline V gene data show CDR1 as SQVTM and CDR2 as ANQGSEA. V lost 2 bases and J 9 bases, leaving 8 bases between the germline ends. The CDR3 covers 11 residues. CDR3 DNA sequence: TGCAGCGTTGAAAGGGGTCTTGAGCAGTTCTTC. Encoded protein: CSVERGLEQFF.

The rearrangement uses TRBV28 and TRBJ2-7; D remains ambiguous. Trimming pared 6 bases from V and 3 bases from J, leaving 6 bases between. CDR1 and CDR2 from the germline V gene are MDHEN and SYDVKM. The length of the CDR3 is 11 residues. Written as DNA, the CDR3 is TGTGCCAGCAGAATCGGCTACGAGCAGTACTTC. This codes for CASRIGYEQYF. The full variable domain, rest sourced from reference TRBV28 and TRBJ2-7, is DVKVTQSSRYLVKRTGEKVFLECVQDMDHENMFWYRQDPGLGLRLIYFSYDVKMKEKGDIPEGYSVSREKKERFSLILESASTNQTSMYLCASRIGYEQYFGPGTRLTVT.

The chain joins TRBV11-2 to TRBJ1-2; no clear D. The CDR3 loop spans 13 amino acids. Per the germline V gene, CDR1 is SGHAT and CDR2 is FQNNGV. The V end lost 5 bases, the J end lost 7 bases, and 14 bases lay between the germline ends. The DNA of the CDR3 is TGTGCCAGCAGCCCTGCGCGGGCAAGTGGCTACACCTTC. Translating it yields CASSPARASGYTF.